This T cell receptor beta chain comes out of a study of T cells in Graves' hyperthyroidism and ophthalmopathy. Diagnosis of hyperthyroidism was new in patients aged 18 to 65, and its duration was under 2 months. Clinical symptoms, serum thyroxine and TRAb, thyroid ultrasound and orbital computed tomography were used for the diagnoses. The authors obtained PBMCs from about 9.5 ml of fresh peripheral blood. Study results and caveats: Blood samples included most of the expanded thyroid clonotypes exceeding 0.001.

In this sample, this clonotype turned up many times. What it binds is unknown. TCR beta CDR3 regions were amplified from RNA transcripts. A first-round RT-PCR of the TCR CDR3 used the HTBI primer set. TCRdb re-called the multiplex PCR reads with MiXCR, one entry per CDR3 protein. The repertoire includes 540,000 or so distinct CDR3 sequences, about a sixth of them detected once, and roughly 6.6% sits in the top ten. This clonotype was obtained from a woman younger than 45 with Graves' hyperthyroidism. Sequencing was done on a sample of blood.

This CDR3 reads CASSSGLAETDTQYF. In nucleotides, the CDR3 is TGCGCCAGCAGCTCGGGACTAGCGGAAACAGATACGCAGTATTTT. The chain links TRBV5-1 to TRBJ2-3; 11 nucleotides align to TRBD2. Germline V CDR1 and CDR2: SGHRS, YFSETQ. After removal of 3 bases from V and 3 bases from J, the junction contained 3 bases not matched to a gene. The CDR3 extends over 15 amino acids.